What follows describes a single TCR beta chain. This sample stems from a study of blood T cell repertoires in COVID-19. Study summary: COVID-19 samples from acute and convalescent phases originated in the United States, Italy and Spain. From T cells, B-cell-depleted T cells, or PBMCs came the material, which was cDNA or gDNA.

In the original workflow: The authors estimated nucleated cell counts from reference gene primer amplification. Method: immunoSEQ multiplex PCR; TCRdb's copy keeps in-frame clones and lacks some. V and J calls and clone size come straight from that table; D and trimming were deduced from the DNA. The table records hundreds of thousands of clones, around 85% of them present only once. Germline V CDR1 and CDR2: KGHSH, LQKENI. The CDR3 contains 15 residues. V lost 2 bases and J lost 4; bases outside the gene matches: 2. The sequencing sample was made of peripheral blood. The TCR sequence derives from a man in his fifties with active or convalescent COVID-19. The gene calls are TRBV18 and TRBJ1-3; 10 bases line up with TRBD1. CDR3 in DNA: TGTGCCAGCTCACCAGGGACAGGGGACGGAAACACCATATATTTT. Amino acids: CASSPGTGDGNTIYF.